One sample yielded the 31 T cell receptor beta chains listed below, sequenced in a study of blood T cell repertoires in COVID-19. TCRdb's copy holds only in-frame clones and misses some; the assay was immunoSEQ multiplex PCR. The sample has nearly 35,000 clones; roughly 85% are singletons. The sample comprised peripheral blood. These TCRs come from a human donor with acute or convalescent COVID-19. The donor label of this sample is uncertain.

J is TRBJ2-2 and V is TRBV6-5; tentative D call: TRBD2 (5 bases). CDR3 length equals 14 residues. Trimming pared 3 bases from V and 7 bases from J, leaving 12 bases between. Germline V gene data show CDR1 as MNHEY and CDR2 as SVGAGI. CDR3 sequence reads: CASSYERVDGELFF. The CDR3 nucleotides are TGTGCCAGCAGTTATGAGAGGGTTGACGGGGAGCTGTTTTTT.

V usage is TRBV19 and J usage is TRBJ1-5; possible D gene TRBD1, 5 bases. This CDR3 is built from 16 residues. V was pared by 2 bases and J by 0 bases, with 11 bases between. Germline lookup yields CDR1 LNHDA and CDR2 SQIVND (reference sequence). The CDR3 bases are TGTGCCAGTAGTATAAATGCAGGACATAGCAATCAGCCCCAGCATTTT. Amino acid sequence: CASSINAGHSNQPQHF.

V usage is TRBV2 and J usage is TRBJ1-2, with TRBD1 identical over 8 bases. Germline-derived CDR1 and CDR2 are SNHLY and FYNNEI. J was trimmed by 7 bases and V by 7 bases; bases with no gene match: 8. The length of the CDR3 is 13 residues. The CDR3 sequence is CASTLGQGGGYTF. In nucleotides, the CDR3 is TGTGCCAGCACTCTAGGACAGGGTGGTGGCTACACCTTC.

The chain couples TRBV5-1 to TRBJ2-3; TRBD2 is a possible D gene (6 bases). Germline CDR1 reads SGHRS; CDR2 reads YFSETQ. Trimming pared 1 base from V and 3 bases from J, leaving 9 bases between. The CDR3 consists of 14 residues. The CDR3 nucleotides are TGCGCCAGCAGCTTGCGGGAGCGTACAGATACGCAGTATTTT. It yields the protein CASSLRERTDTQYF.

The chain recombines TRBV12-5 with TRBJ1-2; TRBD1 aligns across 10 bases. V was pared by 2 bases and J by 2 bases, with 14 bases of the junction left unmatched. The CDR3 runs to 19 residues. Germline V gene lookup returns CDR1 LGHNT and CDR2 FRNRAP. The CDR3 reads CASGLLRSTSGQGNYGYTF. The CDR3 region has the DNA TGTGCTAGTGGTTTGCTCCGCTCCACTTCGGGACAGGGGAACTATGGCTACACCTTC. The full variable domain, rest sourced from reference TRBV12-5 and TRBJ1-2, is DARVTQTPRHKVTEMGQEVTMRCQPILGHNTVFWYRQTMMQGLELLAYFRNRAPLDDSGMPKDRFSAEMPDATLATLKIQPSEPRDSAVYFCASGLLRSTSGQGNYGYTFGSGTRLTVV.

This clone was found a few times. The chain combines TRBV14 with TRBJ2-2, with D unresolved. Trimming shortened V by 1 base and J by 3 bases, and 6 bases separated the two germline ends. Germline assignment: CDR1 SGHDN and CDR2 FVKESK. This CDR3 comprises 14 residues. This chain's CDR3 is CASSQGRYTGELFF. DNA for the CDR3: TGTGCCAGCAGCCAAGGCAGATACACCGGGGAGCTGTTTTTT.

The V gene is TRBV4-2, the J gene TRBJ1-3, with D possibly matching TRBD1 (5 bases). The ends were cut back, 8 bases at V and 4 bases at J, with 18 bases in the middle. This CDR3 region has 15 residues. Germline CDR1 reads LGHNA; CDR2 reads YNFKEQ. CDR3 in DNA: TGTGCCAGCGGGGGAGGCAGGCTAACCGGAAACACCATATATTTT. This encodes CASGGGRLTGNTIYF.

The chain is built from TRBV6-4 and TRBJ2-3; TRBD2 agrees at 9 bases. The trim removed 6 bases at V and 0 bases at J, leaving 4 bases unmatched. From germline, CDR1 is MRHNA and CDR2 SNTAGT. The CDR3 length is 15 residues. DNA of the CDR3: TGTGCCAGCAGCCCAGCGGGGGGAAGCACAGATACGCAGTATTTT. Translated: CASSPAGGSTDTQYF.

V gene TRBV10-1 combines with J gene TRBJ1-2; D not resolved. Between the trimmed V and J ends, which lost 7 bases and 4 bases, there was a span of 13 bases. The CDR3 length is 13 residues. The germline V gene encodes CDR1 WNHNN and CDR2 SYGVQD (reference sequence). CDR3 nucleotide sequence: TGCGCCAGCACGGTCACCCTCATCTATGGCTACACCTTC. As protein: CASTVTLIYGYTF.

The V gene is TRBV6-4, the J gene TRBJ2-1; D is perhaps TRBD2 (6 bases). The V gene lost 1 base and the J gene lost 0 bases, with 13 bases spanning the gap. The CDR3 is made up of 17 amino acids. Germline V gene sequence: CDR1 MRHNA, CDR2 SNTAGT. CDR3 region: CASSDFGRGSSYNEQFF. The CDR3 DNA sequence: TGTGCCAGCAGTGACTTTGGGCGGGGAAGCTCCTACAATGAGCAGTTCTTC.

V usage is TRBV12-3 or TRBV12-4 and J usage is TRBJ2-1; tentative D call: TRBD1 (6 bases). V was pared by 7 bases and J by 10 bases, with 17 bases between. The CDR3 covers 13 residues. CDR3 region: CASTATGKSEQFF. The CDR3 nucleotides read TGTGCCAGCACCGCCACAGGGAAGAGCGAGCAGTTCTTC.

This clone was picked up one time. The chain combines TRBV9 with TRBJ2-4, with 7 positions matching TRBD2. Germline V gene data show CDR1 as SGDLS and CDR2 as YYNGEE. This CDR3 has 13 residues. With 3 bases clipped from V and 9 bases from J, the junction kept 6 bases outside the gene matches. CDR3 protein: CASSASGGVIQYF. CDR3 nucleotide sequence: TGTGCCAGCAGCGCTTCTGGGGGGGTCATTCAGTACTTC.

This chain links TRBV5-4 with TRBJ2-1, with 8 bases identical to TRBD2. The CDR3 is made up of 14 amino acids. Losses at the gene ends were 0 bases for V and 10 bases for J; bases not matched to a gene: 6. The V gene's germline CDR1 is SGHNT and CDR2 YYREEE (reference sequence). The CDR3 sequence: CASSLESGRGEQFF. In DNA, the CDR3 is TGTGCCAGCAGCTTGGAAAGCGGGAGAGGGGAGCAGTTCTTC.

This clone was counted once. The V and J genes are TRBV27 and TRBJ2-5; 7 bases map to TRBD2. This CDR3 contains 13 residues. The V gene end was trimmed by 5 bases and the J gene end by 5 bases; junction bases not matched to a gene: 5. Looked up from germline, CDR1 is MNHEY and CDR2 is SMNVEV (reference sequence). The CDR3 sequence is CASSMGGWETQYF. DNA for the CDR3: TGTGCCAGCAGTATGGGGGGGTGGGAGACCCAGTACTTC.

This chain joins TRBV6-2 or TRBV6-3 and TRBJ2-3, with D perhaps TRBD1 (6 bases). Trimming took 2 bases from V and 4 from J, leaving 13 bases between them. This CDR3 has 15 residues. Germline CDR1 and CDR2: MNHEY and SVGEGT. CDR3 in DNA: TGTGCCAGCAGTTACCCACAGGGAGAGGCAGATACGCAGTATTTT. Its translation: CASSYPQGEADTQYF.

The genes are TRBV7-9 and TRBJ2-1, with 8 positions matching TRBD2. There are 16 residues in the CDR3. CDR1 SEHNR and CDR2 FQNEAQ come from the germline V gene (reference sequence). V was pared by 4 bases and J by 5 bases, with 10 bases of the junction left unmatched. The CDR3: CASSYIAGLGDNEQFF. CDR3 coding DNA: TGTGCCAGCAGCTACATAGCGGGGTTGGGAGACAATGAGCAGTTCTTC.

This chain connects TRBV7-9 to TRBJ2-5; D may be TRBD2 (6 bases). Germline lookup yields CDR1 SEHNR and CDR2 FQNEAQ (reference sequence). V was shortened by 6 bases and J by 5 bases, with 19 bases between the two germline ends. The CDR3 has 15 amino acids. The CDR3 DNA follows: TGTGCCAGCAGTTCTGTGACCGGGAGCGGCGAGACCCAGTACTTC. It translates to CASSSVTGSGETQYF.

CDR3 sequence: CAWTAGWTGRGYTF. The DNA for the CDR3 is TGTGCCTGGACTGCCGGTTGGACAGGCCGGGGCTACACCTTC. V usage is TRBV30 and J usage is TRBJ1-2; 7 nucleotides align to TRBD1. The CDR3 covers 14 residues. Germline-derived CDR1 and CDR2 are GTSNPN and SVGIG (reference sequence). V gave up 4 bases and J gave up 8 bases; unmatched junction bases: 13.

The chain uses TRBV5-1 and TRBJ1-1; D remains ambiguous. Per the germline V gene, CDR1 is SGHRS and CDR2 is YFSETQ. The ends were cut back, 3 bases at V and 5 bases at J, with 5 bases in the middle. The CDR3 is 11 residues long. The CDR3 DNA follows: TGCGCCAGCAGCTCACTAACTGAAGCTTTCTTT. Translation gives CASSSLTEAFF.

The V and J genes are TRBV12-3 or TRBV12-4 and TRBJ2-1, with TRBD2 matching 10 bases. The CDR3 runs 12 residues. V gave up 6 bases and J gave up 7 bases; unmatched junction bases: 0. For the CDR3, the DNA is TGTGCCAGCAGGACTAGCGGGAATGAGCAGTTCTTC. The encoded protein is CASRTSGNEQFF.

The chain combines TRBV30 with TRBJ2-3; tentative D call: TRBD2 (6 bases). This CDR3 region has 14 residues. V lost 2 bases to trimming and J lost 3 bases, with 12 bases between them. From germline, CDR1 is GTSNPN and CDR2 SVGIG (reference sequence). CDR3 nucleotide sequence: TGTGCCTGGAGTAAGACTAGGCTTACAGATACGCAGTATTTT. Translating gives CAWSKTRLTDTQYF.

The V gene is TRBV5-1, the J gene TRBJ2-7; D might be TRBD1 (5 bases). CDR1 and CDR2 from the germline V gene are SGHRS and YFSETQ. V lost 1 base to trimming and J lost 2 bases, with 7 bases between them. The CDR3 is 13 amino acids. The CDR3 region has the DNA TGCGCCAGCAGCTTGACAGGTACCTACGAGCAGTACTTC. Its protein is CASSLTGTYEQYF.

The chain joins TRBV4-1 to TRBJ2-1; the D is unclear. V was trimmed by 1 base and J by 6 bases, leaving 10 bases between them. The V gene's germline CDR1 is MGHRA and CDR2 YSYEKL. The CDR3 loop spans 14 amino acids. The CDR3 coding sequence is TGCGCCAGCAGCCAAGGCCTTAGCAGCAATGAGCAGTTCTTC. It translates to CASSQGLSSNEQFF.

V and J are TRBV9 and TRBJ2-2; the D gene is possibly TRBD1 (6 bases). Per germline, CDR1 SGDLS and CDR2 YYNGEE. Trimming stripped 2 bases from V and 0 bases from J, with 11 bases between. The CDR3 has 16 residues. DNA for the CDR3: TGTGCCAGCAGCGTGCAAGGGACAACGAACACCGGGGAGCTGTTTTTT. It translates to CASSVQGTTNTGELFF.

The chain carries TRBV24-1 and TRBJ1-3, with D uncertain. Germline V gene data show CDR1 as KGHDR and CDR2 as SFDVKD. Trimming left V 1 base short and J 4 bases short, with 19 bases between. The CDR3 has 18 residues. The CDR3 loop reads CATSDLKTTATKGNTIYF. DNA for the CDR3: TGTGCCACCAGTGATTTAAAGACGACCGCGACTAAAGGAAACACCATATATTTT.

The chain employs TRBV7-6 and TRBJ2-7, with 10 bases lining up with TRBD2. Per germline, CDR1 SGHVS and CDR2 FNYEAQ. The CDR3 sequence is 16 residues long. The J segment lost 4 bases and the V segment lost 0 bases, leaving 6 bases of the junction unmatched. CDR3 bases: TGTGCCAGCAGCTTAGCGTCTAGCGGGGGTCCGTACGAGCAGTACTTC. Amino acid sequence: CASSLASSGGPYEQYF. Using reference TRBV7-6 and TRBJ2-7 for the parts outside the CDR3, the full variable domain is GAGVSQSPRYKVTKRGQDVALRCDPISGHVSLYWYRQALGQGPEFLTYFNYEAQQDKSGLPNDRFSAERPEGSISTLTIQRTEQRDSAMYRCASSLASSGGPYEQYFGPGTRLTVT.

This CDR3 reads CSVALGIARNTGELFF. The CDR3 DNA is TGCAGCGTTGCTCTTGGAATAGCCCGAAACACCGGGGAGCTGTTTTTT. The gene calls are TRBV29-1 and TRBJ2-2, with D unclear. Looked up from germline, CDR1 is SQVTM and CDR2 is ANQGSEA. This CDR3 has 16 residues. The V end lost 4 bases, the J end lost 2 bases, and 17 bases lay between the germline ends.

The chain has TRBV10-3 and TRBJ2-5; D is ambiguous. The length of the CDR3 is 14 residues. Germline V gene lookup returns CDR1 ENHRY and CDR2 SYGVKD. Deletions cut 10 bases from V and 3 bases from J, with 18 bases between. CDR3 sequence: CATSPIEREETQYF. CDR3 nucleotides: TGTGCCACCTCCCCCATCGAGCGTGAAGAGACCCAGTACTTC.

This sequence joins TRBV24-1 and TRBJ1-2, with D tentatively TRBD1 (5 bases). This CDR3 spans 14 amino acids. CDR1 is KGHDR, CDR2 SFDVKD, per germline. Trimming stripped 3 bases from V and 7 bases from J, with 14 bases between. The CDR3: CATSDAGGISGYTF. In DNA form, the CDR3 reads TGTGCCACCAGTGATGCCGGGGGGATCAGTGGCTACACCTTC.

The chain couples TRBV24-1 to TRBJ2-3; D perhaps matches TRBD1 (6 bases). V lost 4 bases and J 1 base, leaving 20 bases between the germline ends. Germline V gene sequence: CDR1 KGHDR, CDR2 SFDVKD. This CDR3 spans 18 amino acids. The CDR3 nucleotides read TGTGCCACCAGTGACCGGGCTCAGCACAGGGCCCGCACAGATACGCAGTATTTT. Translating it yields CATSDRAQHRARTDTQYF.

This clone was found once. The chain is built from TRBV19 and TRBJ1-1, with 9 bases matching TRBD1. Germline trimming cut 5 bases from V and 0 bases from J; bases unmatched to any gene: 7. The CDR3 runs to 16 residues. Germline CDR1 LNHDA, CDR2 SQIVND (reference sequence). CDR3 nucleotides: TGTGCCAGTAGTGGGACAGGGAGCCCCATGAACACTGAAGCTTTCTTT. Its translation: CASSGTGSPMNTEAFF. The full variable domain, completed using reference TRBV19 and TRBJ1-1, is DGGITQSPKYLFRKEGQNVTLSCEQNLNHDAMYWYRQDPGQGLRLIYYSQIVNDFQKGDIAEGYSVSREKKESFPLTVTSAQKNPTAFYLCASSGTGSPMNTEAFFGQGTRLTVV.